These 11 T cell receptor beta chains were all obtained from the same sample, sequenced in a study of response to subunit inactivated influenza vaccine. TCRdb redid the calling of the RT-PCR reads with MiXCR, one entry per CDR3 protein. The table lists 500,000 or so distinct CDR3 sequences, 16% of them singletons. The sample was CD4+ T cells sorted from PBMCs, taken around 25 months after vaccination. Receptors were obtained from a man between 50 and 75 years old who received an inactivated influenza vaccine.

The V call is TRBV7-2, the J call TRBJ1-5, with no clear D. The V end lost 2 bases, the J end lost 7 bases, and 9 bases lay between the germline ends. Germline V lookup: CDR1 SGHTA, CDR2 FQGNSA. This CDR3 is 13 amino acids long. CDR3: CASSLSALQPQHF. CDR3 DNA sequence: TGTGCCAGCAGCTTATCGGCCTTGCAGCCCCAGCATTTT.

This chain connects TRBV4-3 to TRBJ2-3; D possibly corresponds to TRBD1 (5 bases). Looked up from germline, CDR1 is LGHNA and CDR2 is YSLEER. The CDR3 sequence is 17 residues long. V lost 1 base and J lost 0, with 14 bases in between. The CDR3 loop reads CASSQVTANSSTDTQYF. The CDR3 DNA is TGCGCCAGCAGCCAAGTGACAGCAAATTCTAGCACAGATACGCAGTATTTT.

This clonotype occurred a few times. The chain couples TRBV29-1 to TRBJ2-7, with a tentative D call TRBD1 (5 bases). The CDR3 consists of 15 residues. In germline, CDR1 is SQVTM, CDR2 ANQGSEA. Deletions cut 4 bases from V and 1 base from J, with 17 bases between. The CDR3, as DNA: TGCAGCGTTGCCACCCTGGGGCAAAGGTCCTACGAGCAGTACTTC. Its translation is CSVATLGQRSYEQYF.

V usage is TRBV29-1 and J usage is TRBJ1-5; D unresolved. The CDR3 is 14 residues long. From germline, CDR1 is SQVTM and CDR2 ANQGSEA. V lost 4 bases and J lost 0, with 10 bases in between. CDR3 region: CSVGVDGSNQPQHF. The CDR3 DNA is TGCAGCGTTGGGGTTGATGGTAGCAATCAGCCCCAGCATTTT.

This chain joins TRBV12-3 or TRBV12-4 and TRBJ1-3; tentative D call: TRBD1 (5 bases). CDR3 length: 15 residues. Trimming pared 0 bases from V and 4 bases from J, leaving 10 bases between. CDR3 sequence reads: CASSLAQGPGNTIYF. CDR3 in DNA: TGTGCCAGCAGTTTAGCCCAGGGACCCGGAAACACCATATATTTT.

This clonotype was seen a handful of times. V usage is TRBV28 and J usage is TRBJ1-4, with D unclear. This CDR3 has 12 amino acids. Germline V gene data show CDR1 as MDHEN and CDR2 as SYDVKM. The V gene lost 4 bases and the J gene lost 3 bases, with 3 bases spanning the gap. The CDR3 spells CASSSANEKLFF. The CDR3 DNA reads as TGTGCCAGCAGTTCAGCTAATGAAAAACTGTTTTTT.

This clonotype was seen a handful of times. This sequence joins TRBV5-5 and TRBJ1-4; 7 bases fit TRBD1. V lost 3 bases to trimming and J lost 4 bases; unmatched junction nucleotides: 6. This CDR3 comprises 15 residues. Germline lookup yields CDR1 SGHKS and CDR2 YYEKEE (reference sequence). The CDR3 sequence: CASSSRDSLNEKLFF. CDR3 sequence (DNA): TGTGCCAGCAGCTCCCGGGACAGCCTTAATGAAAAACTGTTTTTT.

The chain carries TRBV25-1 and TRBJ2-7; 7 nucleotides match TRBD1. The junction had 10 bases not matched to a gene; V was cut back by 8 bases and J by 6 bases. CDR3 length: 13 amino acids. The germline gives CDR1 MGHDK, CDR2 SYGVNS. CDR3 nucleotide sequence: TGTGCCAGCGACAAGACAGGGTCGAGCGAGCAGTACTTC. Translated: CASDKTGSSEQYF.

The chain recombines TRBV20-1 with TRBJ1-2, with 7 bases identical to TRBD1. Germline V gives CDR1 DFQATT, CDR2 SNEGSKA (reference sequence). The ends lost 1 base at V and 1 base at J; junction bases unmatched: 3. The CDR3 length is 14 residues. The DNA of the CDR3 is TGCAGTGCTAGAGGGGGACAGAATAACTATGGCTACACCTTC. The encoded protein is CSARGGQNNYGYTF.

V usage is TRBV7-8 and J usage is TRBJ2-7; D not resolved. The CDR3 loop spans 15 amino acids. The V gene lost 2 bases and the J gene lost 1 base, with 12 bases spanning the gap. Looked up from germline, CDR1 is SGHVS and CDR2 is FQNEAQ. This CDR3 is CASSLSRAGSYEQYF. CDR3 nucleotide sequence: TGTGCCAGCAGCTTAAGTAGGGCTGGATCCTACGAGCAGTACTTC.

The CDR3 here is CASSLEFRGSTEAFF. The CDR3 DNA reads as TGTGCCAGCAGCTTAGAGTTTAGGGGGAGCACTGAAGCTTTCTTT. J is TRBJ1-1 and V is TRBV7-8; weak D call: TRBD1 (6 bases). Trimming removed 1 base at V and 4 bases at J, with 13 bases between. This CDR3 comprises 15 residues. Germline V CDR1 and CDR2: SGHVS, FQNEAQ.